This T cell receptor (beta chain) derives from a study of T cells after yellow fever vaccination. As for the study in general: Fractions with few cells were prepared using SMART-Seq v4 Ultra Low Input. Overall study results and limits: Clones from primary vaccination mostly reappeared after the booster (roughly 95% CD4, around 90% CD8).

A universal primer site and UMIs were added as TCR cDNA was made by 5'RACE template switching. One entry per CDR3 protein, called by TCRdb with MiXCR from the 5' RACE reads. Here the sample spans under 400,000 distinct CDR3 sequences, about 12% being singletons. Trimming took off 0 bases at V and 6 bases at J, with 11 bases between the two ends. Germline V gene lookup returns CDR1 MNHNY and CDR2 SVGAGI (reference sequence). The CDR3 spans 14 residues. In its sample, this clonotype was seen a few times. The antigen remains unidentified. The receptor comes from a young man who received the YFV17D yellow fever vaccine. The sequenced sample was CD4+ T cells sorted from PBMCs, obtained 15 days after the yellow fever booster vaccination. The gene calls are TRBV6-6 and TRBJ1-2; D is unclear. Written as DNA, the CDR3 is TGTGCCAGCAGTTACTCTGCGAGAGCGGATGGCTACACCTTC. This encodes CASSYSARADGYTF.